The 21 T cell receptor beta chains in this list originate from one sample, sequenced in a study of T cell responses to AZD1222 COVID-19 vaccine. Here immunoSEQ multiplex PCR was the method, and the copy in TCRdb shows in-frame clones only, minus some. The sample carries approximately 150,000 clones, roughly nine tenths recorded once. This sample comprised peripheral blood, obtained 28 days after the second dose of the MenACWY control vaccine. All receptors derive from an adult who received the MenACWY meningococcal vaccine as a control.

The chain carries TRBV7-9 and TRBJ2-1; 10 bases match TRBD1. Germline trimming cut 6 bases from V and 4 bases from J; bases unmatched to any gene: 6. The CDR3 has 15 amino acids. Germline CDR1 SEHNR, CDR2 FQNEAQ (reference sequence). DNA for the CDR3: TGTGCCAGCAGGACCAGACAGGGGGCTTACAATGAGCAGTTCTTC. It is translated as CASRTRQGAYNEQFF.

This clone appeared a single time. The CDR3 sequence: CASSLTGSSYNSPLHF. Written as DNA, the CDR3 is TGTGCCAGCAGTTTGACAGGGAGCTCCTATAATTCACCCCTCCACTTT. The chain combines TRBV6-5 with TRBJ1-6; 7 bases agree with TRBD1. Germline lookup yields CDR1 MNHEY and CDR2 SVGAGI. Unmatched junction bases numbered 3, after V lost 4 bases and J lost 0 bases. The CDR3 is 16 residues long.

This clone was picked up one time. For the CDR3, the DNA is TGTGCCAGCAGTGAAGGGGACAGAGGGGAGACCCAGTACTTC. Amino acid sequence: CASSEGDRGETQYF. The rearrangement links TRBV2 to TRBJ2-5, with 7 bases matching TRBD1. The trim removed 1 base at V and 5 bases at J, leaving 4 bases unmatched. The germline CDR1 and CDR2 sequences are SNHLY and FYNNEI. This CDR3 is 14 amino acids long.

This chain connects TRBV27 to TRBJ1-2; 7 bases are a match to TRBD1. The J segment lost 2 bases and the V segment lost 5 bases, leaving 5 bases of the junction unmatched. The germline CDR1 and CDR2 sequences are MNHEY and SMNVEV (reference sequence). The CDR3 is 14 residues long. The CDR3, as DNA: TGTGCCAGCAGTCGACAGGGTATAAACTATGGCTACACCTTC. Protein sequence: CASSRQGINYGYTF.

The V and J genes are TRBV7-8 and TRBJ2-7; 7 bases match TRBD2. This CDR3 is 13 amino acids long. Germline V CDR1 and CDR2: SGHVS, FQNEAQ. V lost 5 bases to trimming and J lost 6 bases; unmatched junction nucleotides: 7. CDR3 coding DNA: TGTGCCAGCAGCCTCCGGGAGGCCGGCGAGCAGTACTTC. This encodes CASSLREAGEQYF.

This chain links TRBV11-3 with TRBJ1-1, with TRBD1 matching 7 bases. V shed 3 bases, J shed 3 bases, and the junction held 4 bases outside the gene matches. CDR3 length: 14 amino acids. Per the germline V gene, CDR1 is SGHNT and CDR2 is YENEEA. The CDR3, as DNA: TGTGCCAGCAGCTTGACAGGGTTGGACACTGAAGCTTTCTTT. As protein: CASSLTGLDTEAFF.

The rearrangement links TRBV5-4 to TRBJ1-2, with 8 nucleotides matching TRBD1. CDR1 SGHNT and CDR2 YYREEE come from the germline V gene (reference sequence). The CDR3 runs 15 residues. V was pared by 1 base and J by 4 bases, with 6 bases of the junction left unmatched. The CDR3 region is CASSLWSGGAYGYTF. CDR3 in DNA: TGTGCCAGCAGCTTGTGGTCAGGGGGCGCCTATGGCTACACCTTC. The entire variable domain, with the rest obtained from reference TRBV5-4 and TRBJ1-2, is as follows: ETGVTQSPTHLIKTRGQQVTLRCSSQSGHNTVSWYQQALGQGPQFIFQYYREEENGRGNFPPRFSGLQFPNYSSELNVNALELDDSALYLCASSLWSGGAYGYTFGSGTRLTVV.

The chain carries TRBV29-1 and TRBJ2-3; 10 nucleotides agree with TRBD1. CDR1 is SQVTM and CDR2 is ANQGSEA in the germline V gene. The CDR3 loop spans 15 amino acids. Trimming removed 0 bases from V and 3 bases from J; junction bases left unmatched: 3. CDR3 sequence: CSVEDRDRGTDTQYF. The CDR3 coding sequence is TGCAGCGTTGAAGACCGGGACAGGGGAACAGATACGCAGTATTTT.

The chain carries TRBV4-3 and TRBJ2-1; 10 bases are a match to TRBD2. This CDR3 is 16 amino acids long. The trim removed 1 base at V and 8 bases at J, leaving 8 bases unmatched. CDR1 is LGHNA, CDR2 YSLEER, per germline. Here the CDR3 reads CASSQGPSGGRDEQFF. Here the CDR3 DNA reads TGCGCCAGCAGCCAAGGTCCTAGCGGGGGAAGGGATGAGCAGTTCTTC.

This chain joins TRBV2 and TRBJ1-4, with D tentatively TRBD1 (6 bases). The CDR3 spans 15 residues. Germline V CDR1 and CDR2: SNHLY, FYNNEI. Trimming removed 6 bases from V and 5 bases from J, with 16 bases in between. CDR3 bases: TGTGCCAGCAGGGCTAACAGGGTTTGGAATGAAAAACTGTTTTTT. The encoded protein is CASRANRVWNEKLFF.

The chain uses TRBV7-9 and TRBJ2-5; D is perhaps TRBD2 (7 bases). This CDR3 is 16 amino acids long. V was cut by 0 bases and J by 2 bases, with 13 bases left in between. Germline V gives CDR1 SEHNR, CDR2 FQNEAQ (reference sequence). In nucleotides, the CDR3 is TGTGCCAGCAGCTTAGCGCTGGGGAGGGGGCAAGAGACCCAGTACTTC. Residues: CASSLALGRGQETQYF. The whole variable domain, filled in from reference TRBV7-9 and TRBJ2-5, reads DTGVSQNPRHKITKRGQNVTFRCDPISEHNRLYWYRQTLGQGPEFLTYFQNEAQLEKSRLLSDRFSAERPKGSFSTLEIQRTEQGDSAMYLCASSLALGRGQETQYFGPGTRLLVL.

CDR3 sequence reads: CASSYGTGGPYEQYF. CDR3 DNA: TGTGCCAGCAGTTACGGGACAGGGGGCCCCTACGAGCAGTACTTC. This sequence joins TRBV6-6 and TRBJ2-7, with 12 bases fitting TRBD1. J lost 2 bases, V lost 2 bases, and 1 base had no gene match. The CDR3 is 15 amino acids. CDR1 and CDR2 from the germline V gene are MNHNY and SVGAGI (reference sequence).

The chain employs TRBV20-1 and TRBJ2-5; TRBD2 might be the D (5 bases). Germline V CDR1 and CDR2: DFQATT, SNEGSKA (reference sequence). V was clipped by 3 bases and J by 5 bases, with 10 bases between them. This CDR3 is built from 12 residues. The CDR3 loop reads CSASLQRETQYF. In nucleotides, the CDR3 is TGCAGTGCTAGTCTCCAGCGGGAGACCCAGTACTTC.

This rearrangement joins TRBV7-6 to TRBJ2-2; D may correspond to TRBD1 or TRBD2 (5 bases each). CDR1 is SGHVS and CDR2 is FNYEAQ in the germline V gene. V was trimmed by 6 bases and J by 2 bases, leaving 16 bases between them. This CDR3 spans 16 amino acids. The CDR3 reads CASRPTGGGNTGELFF. CDR3 DNA sequence: TGTGCCAGCAGACCCACGGGTGGGGGAAACACCGGGGAGCTGTTTTTT.

This chain joins TRBV27 and TRBJ1-2, with D hard to call. The CDR3 totals 14 residues. V was cut by 3 bases and J by 4 bases, with 12 bases left in between. The germline V gene has CDR1 MNHEY and CDR2 SMNVEV (reference sequence). CDR3 amino acids: CASSFEGNPYGYTF. The CDR3 DNA is TGTGCCAGCAGTTTTGAGGGAAACCCCTATGGCTACACCTTC.

CDR3 residues: CASRSTGYSNQPQHF. CDR3 bases: TGTGCCAGCAGGTCGACAGGATATAGCAATCAGCCCCAGCATTTT. This chain links TRBV6-6 with TRBJ1-5; D is possibly TRBD1 (6 bases). Germline CDR1 and CDR2: MNHNY and SVGAGI (reference sequence). This CDR3 has 15 residues. Trimming removed 6 bases from V and 0 bases from J, with 12 bases in between.

V and J are TRBV7-8 and TRBJ1-5; D remains unclear. This CDR3 region has 15 residues. Trimming removed 5 bases from V and 5 bases from J, with 16 bases in between. Per germline, CDR1 SGHVS and CDR2 FQNEAQ. The CDR3 DNA sequence: TGTGCCAGCAGCCCGCGGGCAGAGCGATATCAGCCCCAGCATTTT. It translates to CASSPRAERYQPQHF.

The genes are TRBV2 and TRBJ2-1; D perhaps matches TRBD2 (7 bases). V was cut by 7 bases and J by 6 bases, with 10 bases left in between. The CDR3 runs to 12 residues. Germline V gene data show CDR1 as SNHLY and CDR2 as FYNNEI. Here the CDR3 DNA reads TGTGCCAGCAAGGGGGAGGGCAATGAGCAGTTCTTC. This encodes CASKGEGNEQFF.

The rearrangement uses TRBV27 and TRBJ2-7, with 9 positions matching TRBD1. The CDR3 is made up of 15 amino acids. V was clipped by 3 bases and J by 2 bases; unmatched bases: 5. Looked up from germline, CDR1 is MNHEY and CDR2 is SMNVEV (reference sequence). This CDR3 is CASSLSGTGTYEQYF. The CDR3 nucleotides read TGTGCCAGCAGTTTGTCCGGGACAGGGACCTACGAGCAGTACTTC.

CDR3 bases: TGTGCCAGCGCTATGAGCACAGATACGCAGTATTTT. Residues: CASAMSTDTQYF. V is TRBV18 and J is TRBJ2-3; D unclear. Trimming left V 8 bases short and J 0 bases short, with 6 bases between. The CDR3 is 12 residues long. Germline assignment: CDR1 KGHSH and CDR2 LQKENI.

The V call is TRBV3-1 (or the pseudogene TRBV3-2), the J call TRBJ1-5; TRBD1 is a possible D gene (6 bases). CDR1 is LGHDT and CDR2 is YNNKEL in the germline V gene (reference sequence). V was pared by 3 bases and J by 3 bases, with 12 bases between. There are 15 residues in the CDR3. CDR3 coding DNA: TGTGCCAGCAGCCAGTCGACAGGCGCCAATCAGCCCCAGCATTTT. This encodes CASSQSTGANQPQHF.